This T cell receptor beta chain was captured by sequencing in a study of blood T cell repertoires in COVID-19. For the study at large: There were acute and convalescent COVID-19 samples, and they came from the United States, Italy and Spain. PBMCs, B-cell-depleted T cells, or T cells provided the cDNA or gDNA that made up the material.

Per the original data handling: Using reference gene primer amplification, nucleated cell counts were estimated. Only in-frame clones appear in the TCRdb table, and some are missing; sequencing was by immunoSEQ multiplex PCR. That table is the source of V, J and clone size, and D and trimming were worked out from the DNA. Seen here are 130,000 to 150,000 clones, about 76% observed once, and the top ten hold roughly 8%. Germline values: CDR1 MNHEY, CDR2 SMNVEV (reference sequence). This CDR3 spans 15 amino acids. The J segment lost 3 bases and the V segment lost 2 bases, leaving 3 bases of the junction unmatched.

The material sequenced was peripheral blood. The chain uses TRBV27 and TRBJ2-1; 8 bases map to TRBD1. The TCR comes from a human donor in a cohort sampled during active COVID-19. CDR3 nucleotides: TGTGCCAGCAGTTTACTACAGGGGGGCTACAATGAGCAGTTCTTC. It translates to CASSLLQGGYNEQFF.